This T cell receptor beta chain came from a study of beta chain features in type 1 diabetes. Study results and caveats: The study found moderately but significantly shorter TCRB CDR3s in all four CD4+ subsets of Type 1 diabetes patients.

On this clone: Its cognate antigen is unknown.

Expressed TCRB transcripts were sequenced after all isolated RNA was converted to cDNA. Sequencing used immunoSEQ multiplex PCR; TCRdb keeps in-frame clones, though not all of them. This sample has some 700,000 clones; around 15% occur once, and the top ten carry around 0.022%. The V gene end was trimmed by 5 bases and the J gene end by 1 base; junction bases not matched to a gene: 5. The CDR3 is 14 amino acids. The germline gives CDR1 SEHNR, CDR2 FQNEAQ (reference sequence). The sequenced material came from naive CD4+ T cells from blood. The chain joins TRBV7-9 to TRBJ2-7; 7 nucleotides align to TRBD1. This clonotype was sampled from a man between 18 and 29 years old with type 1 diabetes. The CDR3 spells CASSPGDRSYEQYF. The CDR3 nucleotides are TGTGCCAGCAGCCCCGGGGACAGATCCTACGAGCAGTACTTC.